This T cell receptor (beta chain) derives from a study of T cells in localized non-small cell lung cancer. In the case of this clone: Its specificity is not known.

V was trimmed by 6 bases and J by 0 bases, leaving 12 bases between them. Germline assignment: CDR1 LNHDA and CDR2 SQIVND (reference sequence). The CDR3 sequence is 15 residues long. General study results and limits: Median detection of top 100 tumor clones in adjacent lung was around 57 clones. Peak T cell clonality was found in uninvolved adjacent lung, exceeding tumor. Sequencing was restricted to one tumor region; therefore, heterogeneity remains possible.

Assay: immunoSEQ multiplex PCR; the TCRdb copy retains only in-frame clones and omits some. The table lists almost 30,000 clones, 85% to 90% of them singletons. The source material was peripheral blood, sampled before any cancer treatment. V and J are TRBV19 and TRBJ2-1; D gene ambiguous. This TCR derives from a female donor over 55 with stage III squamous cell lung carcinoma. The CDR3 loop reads CASRTDSSSYNEQFF. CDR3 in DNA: TGTGCCAGTAGAACCGATTCGAGCTCCTACAATGAGCAGTTCTTC.